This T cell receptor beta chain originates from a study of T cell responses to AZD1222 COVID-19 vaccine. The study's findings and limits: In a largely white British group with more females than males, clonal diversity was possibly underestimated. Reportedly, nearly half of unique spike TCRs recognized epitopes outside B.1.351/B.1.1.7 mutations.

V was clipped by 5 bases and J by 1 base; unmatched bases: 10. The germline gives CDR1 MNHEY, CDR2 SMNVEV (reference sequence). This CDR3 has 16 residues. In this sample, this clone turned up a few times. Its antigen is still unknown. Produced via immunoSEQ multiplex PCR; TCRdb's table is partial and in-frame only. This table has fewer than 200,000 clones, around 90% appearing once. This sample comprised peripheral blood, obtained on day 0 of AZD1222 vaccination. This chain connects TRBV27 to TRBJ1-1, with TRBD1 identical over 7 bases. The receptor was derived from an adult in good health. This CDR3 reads CASSPASGGRNTEAFF. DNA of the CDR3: TGTGCCAGCAGTCCCGCATCAGGGGGAAGGAACACTGAAGCTTTCTTT.